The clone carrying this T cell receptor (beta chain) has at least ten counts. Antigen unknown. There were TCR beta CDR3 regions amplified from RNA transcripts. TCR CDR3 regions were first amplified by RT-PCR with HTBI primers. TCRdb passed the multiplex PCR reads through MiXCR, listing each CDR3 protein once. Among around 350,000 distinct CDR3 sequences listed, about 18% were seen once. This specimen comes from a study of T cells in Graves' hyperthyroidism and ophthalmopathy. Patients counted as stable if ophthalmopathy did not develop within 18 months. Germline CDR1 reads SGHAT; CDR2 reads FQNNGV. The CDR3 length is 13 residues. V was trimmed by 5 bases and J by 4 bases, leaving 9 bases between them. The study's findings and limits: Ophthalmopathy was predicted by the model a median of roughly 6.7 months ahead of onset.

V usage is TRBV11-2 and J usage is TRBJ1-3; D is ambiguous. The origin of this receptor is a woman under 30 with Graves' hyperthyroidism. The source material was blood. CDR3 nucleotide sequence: TGTGCCAGCAGCCTAGGACGGGGAAACACCATATATTTT. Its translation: CASSLGRGNTIYF. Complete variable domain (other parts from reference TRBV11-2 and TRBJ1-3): EAGVAQSPRYKIIEKRQSVAFWCNPISGHATLYWYQQILGQGPKLLIQFQNNGVVDDSQLPKDRFSAERLKGVDSTLKIQPAKLEDSAVYLCASSLGRGNTIYFGEGSWLTVV.